This entry describes one T cell receptor beta chain. The repertoire was sequenced with immunoSEQ multiplex PCR; TCRdb's copy has only in-frame clones and lacks some. The sample has 50,000 to 65,000 clones, 80% to 90% seen once. This entry is derived from a study of blood T cell repertoires in COVID-19. Per the germline V gene, CDR1 is SEHNR and CDR2 is FQNEAQ (reference sequence). Trimming removed 2 bases from V and 7 bases from J; junction bases left unmatched: 16. The CDR3 covers 19 residues. Sample: peripheral blood. The rearrangement joins TRBV7-9 to TRBJ1-4, with TRBD1 matching 10 bases. The source is a man aged 35-49 years with acute or convalescent COVID-19. For the CDR3, the DNA is TGTGCCAGCAGCTTAATCCCCGGGACAGGGGACGGCTTGGTTGAAAAACTGTTTTTT. Translation: CASSLIPGTGDGLVEKLFF.